The 2 T cell receptor beta chains given below trace back to one sample, sequenced in a study of vaccination effects on CD4 cells after COVID-19. TCRdb's table, derived via immunoSEQ multiplex PCR, lists solely in-frame clones and lacks some. The data contain about 27,000 clones, roughly 72% of them singletons. Sequencing was preceded by expansion of antigen-specific CD4+ T cells with viral peptide pools in the ViraFEST assay. After more than 8 days in culture, the CD4+ T cells were isolated. The person's infection with SARS-CoV-2, confirmed by PCR, took place between March and December 2020. These receptors have no known antigen. The specimen was CD4+ T cells from PBMCs cultured with SARS-CoV-2 spike peptides, collected before COVID-19 vaccination. The origin of the receptors is a human donor who had a prior SARS-CoV-2 infection.

V and J are TRBV5-1 and TRBJ1-4; 7 bases match TRBD1. Germline CDR1 and CDR2: SGHRS and YFSETQ. V shed 3 bases, J shed 8 bases, and the junction held 7 bases outside the gene matches. This CDR3 has 14 amino acids. The CDR3, as DNA: TGCGCCAGCAGCTGGTCAACGACAGGGGAAAAACTGTTTTTT. Translated: CASSWSTTGEKLFF.

V is TRBV6-6 and J is TRBJ1-1, with 8 bases lining up with TRBD1. CDR3 length: 15 residues. Losses at the gene ends were 3 bases for V and 6 bases for J; bases not matched to a gene: 9. Germline loops: CDR1 MNHNY, CDR2 SVGAGI (reference sequence). The CDR3 here is CASSYPGTGKPEAFF. Here the CDR3 DNA reads TGTGCCAGCAGTTATCCCGGGACAGGCAAACCTGAAGCTTTCTTT.